In this sample, the clone carrying this T cell receptor (beta chain) turned up many times. The sample comes from a study of human T cells and chemical hapten exposure. Using its own MiXCR run on the RACE reads, TCRdb lists one record per CDR3 protein. The sample contains about 39,000 distinct CDR3 sequences, around 12% of which appear only once. CDR3 size: 13 residues. Trimming left V 4 bases short and J 5 bases short, with 14 bases between. Per the germline V gene, CDR1 is DFQATT and CDR2 is SNEGSKA (reference sequence). Time point meaning: pre-sensitization, week 0. Treatment indicated: therapeutic diphenylcyclopropenone sensitization with weekly scalp DPC.

The specimen comprised whole blood, sampled in connection with sensitization to the hapten diphenylcyclopropenone (DPC). This receptor was identified in a woman aged 25 to 45 with alopecia areata. Some clones in this sample may be carry-over from other donors' samples. This chain uses TRBV20-1 with TRBJ2-5; the D gene is possibly TRBD1 (5 bases). The CDR3 DNA follows: TGCAGTGCTAATCCAGGGCTCCAGGAGACCCAGTACTTC. Its translation: CSANPGLQETQYF.